This TCR beta chain was sequenced in a study of cytomegalovirus exposure and HLA in healthy donors. Points from the study as a whole: The study designated 150 or so TCR beta chains cytomegalovirus-associated. The classifier, whose performance was assessed in both the original and validation cohorts, reportedly diagnosed cytomegalovirus status with high specificity and sensitivity.

The method was immunoSEQ multiplex PCR; TCRdb's version includes in-frame clones alone and lacks a portion of them. The sample yields over 200,000 clones, less than 85% seen once. This clone was counted only a few times. Its antigen is unidentified. The CDR3 extends over 15 amino acids. The germline V gene has CDR1 SGHVS and CDR2 FQNEAQ. V dropped 1 base and J dropped 2 bases, with 12 bases sitting between them. The J gene is TRBJ2-7, the V gene TRBV7-8; D ambiguous. The sample taken for sequencing was PBMCs. The receptor was derived from a woman younger than 35 in good health and CMV-seronegative. The CDR3 DNA sequence: TGTGCCAGCAGCTTAGTGGTGACCGGACCCTACGAGCAGTACTTC. Protein: CASSLVVTGPYEQYF. The full variable domain, rest sourced from reference TRBV7-8 and TRBJ2-7, is GAGVSQSPRYKVAKRGQDVALRCDPISGHVSLFWYQQALGQGPEFLTYFQNEAQLDKSGLPSDRFFAERPEGSVSTLKIQRTQQEDSAVYLCASSLVVTGPYEQYFGPGTRLTVT.